The clone carrying this T cell receptor beta chain was seen more than once but under ten times. This sample stems from a study of blood T cell repertoires in COVID-19. Only in-frame clones appear in the TCRdb table, and some are missing; sequencing was by immunoSEQ multiplex PCR. The table includes a few hundred thousand clones, 82% detected once. This clonotype was sampled from a woman under 30 with acute or convalescent COVID-19. Sequences were obtained from peripheral blood.

CDR3 DNA: TGTGCCAGCAGGGGGACTAGCGAGACCCAGTACTTC. Translated: CASRGTSETQYF. The chain has TRBV6-5 and TRBJ2-5, with 9 bases lining up with TRBD2. Unmatched junction bases numbered 1, after V lost 6 bases and J lost 5 bases. The CDR3 is 12 amino acids. Germline CDR1 is MNHEY and CDR2 is SVGAGI.